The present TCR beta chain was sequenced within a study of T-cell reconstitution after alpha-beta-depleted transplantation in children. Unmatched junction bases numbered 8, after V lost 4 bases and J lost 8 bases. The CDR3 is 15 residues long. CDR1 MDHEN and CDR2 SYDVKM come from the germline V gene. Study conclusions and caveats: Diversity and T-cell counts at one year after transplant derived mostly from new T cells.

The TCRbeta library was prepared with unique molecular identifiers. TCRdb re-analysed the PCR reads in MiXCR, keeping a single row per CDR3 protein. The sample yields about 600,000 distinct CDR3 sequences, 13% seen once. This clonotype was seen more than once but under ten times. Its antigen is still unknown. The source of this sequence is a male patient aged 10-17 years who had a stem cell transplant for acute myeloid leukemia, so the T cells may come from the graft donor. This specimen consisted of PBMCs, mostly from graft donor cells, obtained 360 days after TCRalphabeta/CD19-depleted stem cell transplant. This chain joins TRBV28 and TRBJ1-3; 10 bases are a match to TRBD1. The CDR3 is CASSSPLDRGDTIYF. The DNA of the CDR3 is TGTGCCAGCAGTTCCCCTCTGGACAGGGGGGACACCATATATTTT.